This entry lists 32 T cell receptor beta chains sequenced from one sample in a study of T and B cells in COVID-19 patients. Each TRB amplification used about 230-550 ng of genomic DNA from blood. BIOMED2 TRB-A/B primer pools were used in multiplex TRB PCR. MiXCR was run by TCRdb on the multiplex PCR reads, yielding one entry per CDR3 protein. The data show roughly 27,000 distinct CDR3 sequences, about 33% seen once. Sequenced material: blood. The receptors originated from a human donor who had recovered from COVID-19.

In its sample, this clonotype was seen a few times. This chain links TRBV6-2 or TRBV6-3 with TRBJ1-5; the match to TRBD1 covers 8 bases. Trimming at V came to 6 bases and at J to 3 bases, leaving 7 bases not matched to a gene. Germline CDR1 MNHEY, CDR2 SVGEGT. The CDR3 totals 15 residues. CDR3: CASRGWTGYNQPQHF. The CDR3 coding sequence is TGTGCCAGCAGAGGATGGACAGGGTACAATCAGCCCCAGCATTTT.

The V gene is TRBV6-1, the J gene TRBJ1-3; D is ambiguous. The ends were cut back, 6 bases at V and 1 base at J, with 10 bases in the middle. The CDR3 loop spans 14 amino acids. Germline V gene data show CDR1 as MNHNS and CDR2 as SASEGT. The CDR3 nucleotides are TGTGCCAGCAGCCACCTCCTGTCTGGAAACACCATATATTTT. The encoded protein is CASSHLLSGNTIYF.

The V call is TRBV20-1, the J call TRBJ2-7; the match to TRBD2 covers 9 bases. Germline values: CDR1 DFQATT, CDR2 SNEGSKA (reference sequence). The CDR3 is 15 amino acids. Trimming cost V 6 bases and J 6 bases; bases outside gene matches: 15. CDR3 protein: CSADGEAGGNSEQYF. The CDR3 DNA sequence: TGCAGTGCCGACGGGGAAGCGGGAGGAAATAGCGAGCAGTACTTC.

This clonotype has just a few counts. J is TRBJ2-7 and V is TRBV6-1; 9 bases agree with TRBD1. V lost 3 bases to trimming and J lost 1 base; unmatched junction nucleotides: 1. The CDR3 loop spans 14 amino acids. Germline CDR1 MNHNS, CDR2 SASEGT. CDR3 DNA sequence: TGTGCCAGCAGTGACGGGACAGGGTCCTACGAGCAGTACTTC. Its protein is CASSDGTGSYEQYF.

In this sample, this clonotype turned up a few times. The chain carries TRBV6-2 or TRBV6-3 and TRBJ1-3; D is undetermined. Germline V gene lookup returns CDR1 MNHEY and CDR2 SVGEGT. The CDR3 runs 15 residues. Trimming pared 0 bases from V and 1 base from J, leaving 7 bases between. Here the CDR3 reads CASSYSRASGNTIYF. CDR3 DNA: TGTGCCAGCAGTTACTCTAGGGCGTCTGGAAACACCATATATTTT.

This chain connects TRBV10-3 to TRBJ2-7; no definite D call. CDR1 and CDR2 from the germline V gene are ENHRY and SYGVKD. Trimming removed 10 bases at V and 2 bases at J, with 15 bases between. CDR3 length: 13 amino acids. The CDR3 sequence: CATSQGLTYEQYF. DNA for the CDR3: TGTGCCACATCCCAAGGTCTTACCTACGAGCAGTACTTC.

Turning to this clonotype: It may be a read error: a sequence one base away is much more abundant. The CDR3 nucleotides read TGTGCCAGTAGTATTAAGTGGGTACAGTACTTC. Encoded protein: CASSIKWVQYF. The genes are TRBV19 and TRBJ2-7; D gene ambiguous. The CDR3 extends over 11 amino acids. V lost 3 bases and J 10 bases, leaving 10 bases between the germline ends. CDR1 is LNHDA and CDR2 is SQIVND in the germline V gene (reference sequence).

This chain connects TRBV12-3 or TRBV12-4 to TRBJ1-2; no clear D gene. Trimming shortened V by 5 bases and J by 3 bases, and 16 bases separated the two germline ends. The CDR3 contains 15 residues. CDR3 loop: CASSPRTVRDYGYTF. The DNA of the CDR3 is TGTGCCAGCAGTCCCCGGACCGTTCGCGACTATGGCTACACCTTC.

This clonotype was counted between two and nine times. V gene TRBV7-9 combines with J gene TRBJ2-1; the D is unclear. V was shortened by 0 bases and J by 9 bases, with 0 bases between the two germline ends. The CDR3 is 10 amino acids. Germline CDR1 and CDR2: SEHNR and FQNEAQ (reference sequence). The CDR3 loop is CASSLAEQFF. The CDR3 DNA reads TGTGCCAGCAGCTTAGCTGAGCAGTTCTTC.

The rearrangement links TRBV10-3 to TRBJ2-1; the D gene is possibly TRBD2 (5 bases). Germline V lookup: CDR1 ENHRY, CDR2 SYGVKD. The CDR3 length is 16 residues. V was trimmed by 5 bases and J by 5 bases, leaving 19 bases between them. CDR3 in amino acids: CAISYLGVRADNEQFF. The CDR3 DNA follows: TGTGCCATCAGTTATCTCGGGGTTAGAGCTGACAATGAGCAGTTCTTC.

This clonotype was seen a handful of times. V gene TRBV5-6 combines with J gene TRBJ1-2; the D gene is possibly TRBD1 (6 bases). V lost 1 base to trimming and J lost 9 bases, with 10 bases between them. The CDR3 consists of 12 residues. Germline V lookup: CDR1 SGHDT, CDR2 YYEEEE. Here the CDR3 reads CASSLNRERYTF. CDR3 in DNA: TGTGCCAGCAGCTTGAACAGGGAACGCTACACCTTC.

This clonotype qualifies as medium-sized (0.01 to 0.1%). The rearrangement links TRBV29-1 to TRBJ1-1; D is uncertain. The CDR3 sequence is 12 residues long. The V gene's germline CDR1 is SQVTM and CDR2 ANQGSEA. The DNA of the CDR3 is TGCAGTTCGGCGGGGAGGAACACTGAAGCTTTCTTT. Translation gives CSSAGRNTEAFF. Full variable domain (outside the CDR3, taken from reference TRBV29-1 and TRBJ1-1): SAVISQKPSRDICQRGTSLTIQCQVDSQVTMMFWYRQQPGQSLTLIATANQGSEATYESGFVIDKFPISRPNLTFSTLTVSNMSPEDSSIYLCSSAGRNTEAFFGQGTRLTVV.

The chain combines TRBV14 with TRBJ2-3, with 9 bases lining up with TRBD2. Trimming took 4 bases from V and 2 from J; bases not matched to a gene: 4. The V gene's germline CDR1 is SGHDN and CDR2 FVKESK. The CDR3 is made up of 15 amino acids. The CDR3 loop is CASSPSGGHTDTQYF. The CDR3 DNA is TGTGCCAGCAGCCCAAGCGGGGGGCACACAGATACGCAGTATTTT.

In this sample, this clonotype turned up a few times. This chain links TRBV6-5 with TRBJ2-2; TRBD1 or TRBD2 may be the D gene (6 bases each). V lost 10 bases to trimming and J lost 4 bases, with 16 bases between them. This CDR3 contains 14 residues. In germline, CDR1 is MNHEY, CDR2 SVGAGI. The DNA of the CDR3 is TGTGCCATCAGGGGACTCGCGATCACCGGGGAGCTGTTTTTT. This translates into CAIRGLAITGELFF.

This clonotype was counted between two and nine times. This chain uses TRBV6-5 with TRBJ2-7; the D is unclear. V was pared by 0 bases and J by 5 bases, with 11 bases between. Germline V gene lookup returns CDR1 MNHEY and CDR2 SVGAGI. This CDR3 spans 14 amino acids. Here the CDR3 reads CASSYSPVSHEQYF. In DNA form, the CDR3 reads TGTGCCAGCAGTTACTCGCCGGTTTCCCACGAGCAGTACTTC.

A few counts support this clonotype. The chain joins TRBV6-2 or TRBV6-3 to TRBJ1-1, with TRBD1 matching 8 bases. Germline-derived CDR1 and CDR2 are MNHEY and SVGEGT. With V trimmed by 5 bases and J by 7 bases, 3 bases remained unmatched. There are 12 residues in the CDR3. The CDR3: CASSVDRVEAFF. The CDR3 bases are TGTGCCAGCAGTGTGGACAGGGTTGAAGCTTTCTTT.

The gene calls are TRBV5-6 and TRBJ1-6, with D perhaps TRBD1 (6 bases). Trimming took 5 bases from V and 14 from J, leaving 14 bases between them. The CDR3 consists of 12 residues. The germline V gene encodes CDR1 SGHDT and CDR2 YYEEEE. CDR3 region: CASRAAGGALHF. CDR3 coding DNA: TGTGCCAGCAGGGCCGCGGGGGGCGCCCTCCACTTT.

The chain recombines TRBV19 with TRBJ1-2; tentative D call: TRBD1 (6 bases). The CDR3 consists of 13 residues. V gave up 3 bases and J gave up 8 bases, with 13 bases separating them. CDR1 is LNHDA and CDR2 is SQIVND in the germline V gene (reference sequence). The CDR3 here is CASSISAGEGYTF. DNA of the CDR3: TGTGCCAGTAGTATTTCGGCAGGGGAGGGCTACACCTTC.

The V call is TRBV29-1, the J call TRBJ1-1; the match to TRBD1 covers 7 bases. Germline V gene data show CDR1 as SQVTM and CDR2 as ANQGSEA. V shed 7 bases and J 2 bases; nucleotides not matched to a gene: 10. This CDR3 region has 14 residues. The CDR3 here is CSASRQGFNTEAFF. The CDR3 region has the DNA TGCAGCGCCTCCAGACAGGGATTTAACACTGAAGCTTTCTTT.

This clonotype was detected only a few times. The chain combines TRBV4-3 with TRBJ2-5; 10 positions match TRBD1. The CDR3 loop spans 15 amino acids. Losses at the gene ends were 0 bases for V and 5 bases for J; bases not matched to a gene: 3. Germline loops: CDR1 LGHNA, CDR2 YSLEER. The CDR3 DNA reads as TGCGCCAGCAGCCAAGAGGACAGGGGGATGGAGACCCAGTACTTC. This gives the protein CASSQEDRGMETQYF.

V gene TRBV6-1 combines with J gene TRBJ1-1; possible D gene TRBD1, 5 bases. Germline CDR1 and CDR2: MNHNS and SASEGT. The CDR3 contains 14 residues. The V gene lost 10 bases and the J gene lost 0 bases, with 15 bases spanning the gap. The CDR3 nucleotides read TGTGCCACCATTACCGGGACTATGAACACTGAAGCTTTCTTT. This gives the protein CATITGTMNTEAFF.

This rearrangement joins TRBV7-2 to TRBJ2-1, with 11 bases that match TRBD2. The CDR3 is 15 residues long. V shed 2 bases, J shed 6 bases, and the junction held 3 bases outside the gene matches. CDR1 and CDR2 from the germline V gene are SGHTA and FQGNSA. The CDR3 region has the DNA TGTGCCAGCAGCTTAATTAGCGGGAGGGCCAATGAGCAGTTCTTC. Translated, it gives CASSLISGRANEQFF.

This clonotype came up a few times. CDR3: CASSPRLSGANVLTF. In DNA, the CDR3 is TGCGCCAGCAGCCCCCGGCTCTCTGGGGCCAACGTCCTGACTTTC. The V call is TRBV5-1, the J call TRBJ2-6; D gene unclear. CDR1 SGHRS and CDR2 YFSETQ come from the germline V gene. The germline V and J ends were trimmed by 4 bases and 0 bases, with 8 bases remaining between them. This CDR3 spans 15 amino acids.

As for this clonotype: In this CDR3 the conserved last residue, phenylalanine or tryptophan, is missing, so a read error is likely. CDR3 sequence (DNA): TGTGCCTGCCGGGGGCTATTGGATGAGCAGTTCTTA. It encodes CACRGLLDEQFL. V gene TRBV27 combines with J gene TRBJ2-1; D tentatively fits TRBD1 or TRBD2 (6 bases each). The V gene's germline CDR1 is MNHEY and CDR2 SMNVEV (reference sequence). The CDR3 loop spans 12 amino acids. Trimming removed 11 bases at V and 8 bases at J, with 16 bases between.

The sample holds many counts of this clonotype. CDR3 sequence: CASWDRGFYEQYF. CDR3 DNA sequence: TGTGCCAGCTGGGACAGGGGCTTCTACGAGCAGTACTTC. The rearrangement uses TRBV6-5 and TRBJ2-7; 10 positions match TRBD1. Germline CDR1 reads MNHEY; CDR2 reads SVGAGI. The CDR3 runs 13 residues. With 8 bases clipped from V and 3 bases from J, the junction kept 4 bases outside the gene matches.

This clonotype occurred a few times. The chain employs TRBV19 and TRBJ1-1; D is ambiguous. This CDR3 contains 16 residues. Germline V gene lookup returns CDR1 LNHDA and CDR2 SQIVND (reference sequence). V dropped 2 bases and J dropped 1 base, with 14 bases sitting between them. DNA of the CDR3: TGTGCCAGTAGTATAACTGGGAGGGTGGGGAACACTGAAGCTTTCTTT. This codes for CASSITGRVGNTEAFF. The full variable domain, in which reference TRBV19 and TRBJ1-1 provide the parts outside the CDR3, is DGGITQSPKYLFRKEGQNVTLSCEQNLNHDAMYWYRQDPGQGLRLIYYSQIVNDFQKGDIAEGYSVSREKKESFPLTVTSAQKNPTAFYLCASSITGRVGNTEAFFGQGTRLTVV.

This chain connects TRBV19 to TRBJ2-7, with unresolved D. In germline, CDR1 is LNHDA, CDR2 SQIVND (reference sequence). CDR3 length: 12 amino acids. The V gene lost 5 bases and the J gene lost 3 bases, with 8 bases spanning the gap. The CDR3 is CASSRPGYEQYF. Here the CDR3 DNA reads TGTGCCAGTAGTCGCCCGGGCTACGAGCAGTACTTC.

A few counts support this clonotype. The chain links TRBV6-6 to TRBJ2-7; D is possibly TRBD1 (5 bases). In germline, CDR1 is MNHNY, CDR2 SVGAGI (reference sequence). V dropped 0 bases and J dropped 6 bases, with 6 bases sitting between them. CDR3 length: 12 residues. The CDR3 DNA follows: TGTGCCAGCAGTTACTCGCAGGGCGAGCAGTACTTC. It encodes CASSYSQGEQYF.

The chain carries TRBV5-5 and TRBJ2-7; D call uncertain. The CDR3 runs 18 residues. V was clipped by 0 bases and J by 7 bases, with 26 bases between them. The germline V gene has CDR1 SGHKS and CDR2 YYEKEE (reference sequence). This chain's CDR3 is CASSLAPTIEIAPREQYF. The CDR3, as DNA: TGTGCCAGCAGCTTGGCCCCCACTATCGAGATCGCGCCTAGGGAGCAGTACTTC. The full variable domain, in which reference TRBV5-5 and TRBJ2-7 provide the parts outside the CDR3, is DAGVTQSPTHLIKTRGQQVTLRCSPISGHKSVSWYQQVLGQGPQFIFQYYEKEERGRGNFPDRFSARQFPNYSSELNVNALLLGDSALYLCASSLAPTIEIAPREQYFGPGTRLTVT.

This clonotype came up many times. The chain uses TRBV29-1 and TRBJ1-5, with D maybe TRBD1 (6 bases). Germline CDR1 SQVTM, CDR2 ANQGSEA. Trimming stripped 6 bases from V and 11 bases from J, with 17 bases between. This CDR3 region has 12 residues. CDR3 sequence: CSVRQAGGTQHF. The CDR3 region has the DNA TGCAGCGTGAGACAGGCCGGGGGGACCCAGCATTTT.

This chain connects TRBV20-1 to TRBJ1-5; TRBD1 is a possible D gene (6 bases). Trimming took off 6 bases at V and 4 bases at J, with 13 bases between the two ends. This CDR3 is built from 13 residues. CDR1 is DFQATT and CDR2 is SNEGSKA in the germline V gene (reference sequence). The CDR3 nucleotides are TGCAGTGCCACGGACAGTCGTAATCAGCCCCAGCATTTT. Translated, it gives CSATDSRNQPQHF.

Remarks on this clonotype: A read error may account for a junction end that differs from germline. The rearrangement uses TRBV10-3 and TRBJ2-5; D possibly corresponds to TRBD2 (5 bases). Germline lookup yields CDR1 ENHRY and CDR2 SYGVKD. The CDR3 is 13 residues long. Here the CDR3 reads CASSYGETGGQYF. DNA for the CDR3: TGTGCCAGCAGTTACGGGGAGACGGGTGGACAGTACTTC.